Presented here are 13 T cell receptor beta chains from one specimen sequenced in a study of blood T cell repertoires in COVID-19. Generated by immunoSEQ multiplex PCR, the TCRdb table keeps only in-frame clones and is missing some. The table shows around 210,000 clones, with around three quarters occurring only once. Sequenced: peripheral blood. These receptors were taken from an older woman with acute or convalescent COVID-19.

The chain joins TRBV24-1 to TRBJ1-5; D not resolved. This CDR3 has 14 amino acids. Between the trimmed V and J ends, which lost 9 bases and 0 bases, there was a span of 11 bases. CDR1 and CDR2 from the germline V gene are KGHDR and SFDVKD. In DNA form, the CDR3 reads TGTGCCACCGGGCAGCCTGATAGCAATCAGCCCCAGCATTTT. Amino acids: CATGQPDSNQPQHF.

The chain employs TRBV28 and TRBJ2-7; 9 bases are a match to TRBD2. V shed 4 bases, J shed 1 base, and the junction held 11 bases outside the gene matches. The CDR3 is made up of 17 amino acids. Germline V gene lookup returns CDR1 MDHEN and CDR2 SYDVKM. Written as DNA, the CDR3 is TGTGCCAGCAGTTCCCCTCGACTAGCGGACTTATCCTACGAGCAGTACTTC. Amino acids: CASSSPRLADLSYEQYF. The full variable domain, with the rest looked up from reference TRBV28 and TRBJ2-7, is DVKVTQSSRYLVKRTGEKVFLECVQDMDHENMFWYRQDPGLGLRLIYFSYDVKMKEKGDIPEGYSVSREKKERFSLILESASTNQTSMYLCASSSPRLADLSYEQYFGPGTRLTVT.

This clone occurred once. This chain uses TRBV27 with TRBJ1-2; possibly TRBD1 for D (6 bases). Deletions cut 6 bases from V and 8 bases from J, with 16 bases between. Germline CDR1 MNHEY, CDR2 SMNVEV (reference sequence). The CDR3 length is 13 residues. CDR3 sequence: CASRPQGLRGYTF. The CDR3 DNA follows: TGTGCCAGCAGGCCTCAGGGGTTGCGGGGCTACACCTTC.

The V gene is TRBV28, the J gene TRBJ2-7, with D possibly being TRBD1 (5 bases). Trimming left V 2 bases short and J 10 bases short, with 15 bases between. Germline V gives CDR1 MDHEN, CDR2 SYDVKM. The CDR3 consists of 13 residues. CDR3 sequence: CASSLGRVESQYF. The CDR3 DNA reads as TGTGCCAGCAGTTTAGGCAGGGTAGAAAGTCAGTACTTC. Variable domain in full (rest from reference TRBV28 and TRBJ2-7): DVKVTQSSRYLVKRTGEKVFLECVQDMDHENMFWYRQDPGLGLRLIYFSYDVKMKEKGDIPEGYSVSREKKERFSLILESASTNQTSMYLCASSLGRVESQYFGPGTRLTVT.

As DNA, the CDR3 is TGTGCCACCAGCACGCGTCGCGGGGCAGGCATGAACACTGAAGCTTTCTTT. This sequence encodes CATSTRRGAGMNTEAFF. The chain recombines TRBV15 with TRBJ1-1, with TRBD1 as a possible D gene (5 bases). The CDR3 covers 17 residues. Per germline, CDR1 LNHNV and CDR2 YYDKDF (reference sequence). V lost 4 bases, J lost 0 bases, and 18 bases lay in between.

This rearrangement joins TRBV10-3 to TRBJ1-5, with unresolved D. Germline assignment: CDR1 ENHRY and CDR2 SYGVKD. Trimming pared 6 bases from V and 4 bases from J, leaving 10 bases between. This CDR3 region has 13 residues. The CDR3, as DNA: TGTGCCATCAGGGTCGACACGAATCAGCCCCAGCATTTT. This gives the protein CAIRVDTNQPQHF.

The chain combines TRBV28 with TRBJ1-4; TRBD1 matches at 9 bases. Germline CDR1 MDHEN, CDR2 SYDVKM. V shed 2 bases and J 0 bases; nucleotides not matched to a gene: 7. The CDR3 is 18 residues long. This chain's CDR3 is CASSLRTGAPTTNEKLFF. The CDR3 DNA is TGTGCCAGCAGTTTAAGGACAGGGGCCCCCACAACTAATGAAAAACTGTTTTTT.

The chain is built from TRBV6-4 and TRBJ1-1, with 9 bases aligning to TRBD1. The CDR3 sequence is 14 residues long. J was trimmed by 5 bases and V by 5 bases; bases with no gene match: 6. CDR1 and CDR2 (germline): MRHNA, SNTAGT. CDR3 residues: CASSQGQGGTEAFF. CDR3 bases: TGTGCCAGCAGTCAGGGACAGGGTGGAACTGAAGCTTTCTTT.

CDR3 DNA sequence: TGTGCCAGCAGTTTCGCCAGGGCCTACGAGCAGTACTTC. It codes for CASSFARAYEQYF. The chain carries TRBV27 and TRBJ2-7; the D gene is possibly TRBD1 (5 bases). The CDR3 runs 13 residues. Looked up from germline, CDR1 is MNHEY and CDR2 is SMNVEV (reference sequence). V gave up 3 bases and J gave up 2 bases, with 8 bases separating them.

V is TRBV7-8 and J is TRBJ2-7, with D maybe TRBD2 (7 bases). CDR1 SGHVS and CDR2 FQNEAQ come from the germline V gene. CDR3 length equals 17 residues. V was clipped by 5 bases and J by 1 base, with 21 bases between them. The DNA for the CDR3 is TGTGCCAGCAGCCCCCTAGGGGGTAGCGGGTTATCCTACGAGCAGTACTTC. This encodes CASSPLGGSGLSYEQYF.

The CDR3 here is CASSELAGGNTEAFF. The DNA for the CDR3 is TGTGCCAGCAGTGAATTGGCAGGGGGGAACACTGAAGCTTTCTTT. The chain carries TRBV2 and TRBJ1-1; 7 nucleotides agree with TRBD1. Germline values: CDR1 SNHLY, CDR2 FYNNEI. Unmatched junction bases numbered 4, after V lost 2 bases and J lost 1 base. The length of the CDR3 is 15 residues.

V and J are TRBV2 and TRBJ2-7, with D possibly TRBD1 on 6 matching bases. Trimming pared 2 bases from V and 5 bases from J, leaving 10 bases between. This CDR3 spans 13 amino acids. Germline assignment: CDR1 SNHLY and CDR2 FYNNEI. The CDR3 here is CASSEWGQNEQYF. CDR3 DNA: TGTGCCAGCAGTGAATGGGGGCAGAACGAGCAGTACTTC.

The CDR3 nucleotides read TGTGCCAGTAGTATCCGTCTAGCGGAAGAGACCCAGTACTTC. Its translation is CASSIRLAEETQYF. This chain links TRBV19 with TRBJ2-5, with 7 bases matching TRBD2. V was clipped by 3 bases and J by 3 bases; unmatched bases: 4. The CDR3 is 14 residues long. Per the germline V gene, CDR1 is LNHDA and CDR2 is SQIVND (reference sequence).